This entry features one T cell receptor (beta chain) sequence. TCRdb called the 5' RACE reads again in MiXCR, with one record for every CDR3 protein. The sample shows 200,000 to 250,000 distinct CDR3 sequences, around a quarter of them seen only once. The source of the sample is a study of CD8 T cells in ankylosing spondylitis. The CDR3 sequence is 12 residues long. Per germline, CDR1 SQVTM and CDR2 ANQGSEA. Source material: blood, either unsorted or a sorted T cell fraction (not recorded which). The chain combines TRBV29-1 with TRBJ2-4; D is tentatively TRBD1 or TRBD2 (7 bases each). The source of this sequence is a male donor with ankylosing spondylitis or in good health (not recorded which). Here the CDR3 reads CGGRGPGNIQYF. DNA for the CDR3: TGCGGGGGGAGGGGGCCCGGAAACATTCAGTACTTC.